This entry lists 24 T cell receptor beta chains sequenced from one sample in a study of response to subunit inactivated influenza vaccine. MiXCR, applied by TCRdb to the RT-PCR reads, yields one record per CDR3 protein. This sample has hundreds of thousands of distinct CDR3 sequences, with approximately 14% found just once. The material was PBMCs from blood, obtained approximately 12 days after vaccination. The source is a man over 45 who received an inactivated influenza vaccine.

The V and J genes are TRBV24-1 and TRBJ1-1, with D unresolved. Per germline, CDR1 KGHDR and CDR2 SFDVKD. V lost 10 bases and J lost 6, with 17 bases in between. The CDR3 extends over 13 amino acids. CDR3 DNA sequence: TGTGCCACTGAGGTGGGGTCGGAGTCTGAAGCTTTCTTT. It encodes CATEVGSESEAFF.

This clonotype was observed a few times. This rearrangement joins TRBV5-6 to TRBJ1-2; 9 bases map to TRBD1. J gave up 4 bases and V 2 bases, and 9 bases lay outside the gene matches. There are 16 residues in the CDR3. Germline lookup yields CDR1 SGHDT and CDR2 YYEEEE. This chain's CDR3 is CASSFYDRGVRYGYTF. For the CDR3, the DNA is TGTGCCAGCAGCTTCTACGACAGGGGGGTTCGCTATGGCTACACCTTC.

This clonotype was counted between two and nine times. The chain has TRBV7-2 and TRBJ2-3, with D maybe TRBD2 (6 bases). The V gene lost 3 bases and the J gene lost 6 bases, with 16 bases spanning the gap. Germline CDR1 and CDR2: SGHTA and FQGNSA. There are 15 residues in the CDR3. The CDR3 is CASSFSSGVLDTQYF. The CDR3 DNA is TGTGCCAGCAGCTTTAGTAGCGGCGTCTTGGATACGCAGTATTTT.

This clonotype was recorded at least ten times. The chain is built from TRBV12-3 or TRBV12-4 and TRBJ1-5, with TRBD1 as a possible D gene (5 bases). The CDR3 runs to 15 residues. Trimming left V 2 bases short and J 4 bases short, with 12 bases between. For the CDR3, the DNA is TGTGCCAGCAGTTTAAGTACAGGCTTTAATCAGCCCCAGCATTTT. As protein: CASSLSTGFNQPQHF.

This rearrangement joins TRBV20-1 to TRBJ2-7; no clear D gene. Germline V gives CDR1 DFQATT, CDR2 SNEGSKA (reference sequence). The CDR3 runs 14 residues. Between the trimmed V and J ends, which lost 0 bases and 4 bases, there was a span of 13 bases. The CDR3 region is CSARDPRTQYEQYF. CDR3 sequence (DNA): TGCAGTGCTAGAGATCCTAGGACCCAATACGAGCAGTACTTC.

This clonotype was seen many times. The rearrangement links TRBV12-3 or TRBV12-4 to TRBJ2-5; a weak D match, TRBD2 (6 bases). This CDR3 spans 14 amino acids. V lost 7 bases, J lost 2 bases, and 14 bases lay in between. In nucleotides, the CDR3 is TGTGCCAGCACTCTGGGGGGTAGGCAAGAGACCCAGTACTTC. It translates to CASTLGGRQETQYF.

V and J are TRBV7-2 and TRBJ2-1, with 13 positions matching TRBD2. The germline V gene has CDR1 SGHTA and CDR2 FQGNSA. The CDR3 extends over 16 amino acids. J lost 4 bases, V lost 3 bases, and 3 bases had no gene match. CDR3 sequence: CASSFGTSGIYNEQFF. CDR3 DNA sequence: TGTGCCAGCAGCTTCGGGACTAGCGGGATATACAATGAGCAGTTCTTC.

The rearrangement uses TRBV12-3 or TRBV12-4 and TRBJ1-4; 8 bases fit TRBD1. V dropped 3 bases and J dropped 10; count of bases not matched to a gene: 7. The CDR3 has 14 residues. The CDR3 DNA follows: TGTGCCAGCAGTTTCTCAGGGGGCGCGGGAAAACTGTTTTTT. This translates into CASSFSGGAGKLFF.

This clonotype has a handful of counts. The CDR3 DNA reads as TGTGCCAGCAGCCAAGATTCAGGGAGAAATTCACCCCTCCACTTT. This translates into CASSQDSGRNSPLHF. This rearrangement joins TRBV4-2 to TRBJ1-6; the D gene is possibly TRBD1 (5 bases). This CDR3 comprises 15 residues. Trimming took off 0 bases at V and 7 bases at J, with 10 bases between the two ends. Germline V gene sequence: CDR1 LGHNA, CDR2 YNFKEQ.

This clonotype was observed a handful of times. J is TRBJ2-7 and V is TRBV12-3 or TRBV12-4; 8 positions match TRBD2. V shed 6 bases and J 7 bases; nucleotides not matched to a gene: 14. The CDR3 covers 15 residues. The DNA for the CDR3 is TGTGCCAGCAGCTTTTCTGCCCGGCGGGGGGAAGAGCAGTACTTC. Amino acid sequence: CASSFSARRGEEQYF.

This clonotype has just a few counts. The chain is built from TRBV6-1 and TRBJ1-5; D gene unclear. The CDR3 consists of 17 residues. The germline V gene encodes CDR1 MNHNS and CDR2 SASEGT. Trimming left V 7 bases short and J 6 bases short, with 25 bases between. CDR3 amino acids: CASTNRHGDAATQPQHF. CDR3 bases: TGTGCCAGCACCAACCGACACGGGGATGCGGCGACTCAGCCCCAGCATTTT.

The chain is built from TRBV12-3 or TRBV12-4 and TRBJ2-3; 8 bases agree with TRBD2. V shed 4 bases, J shed 0 bases, and the junction held 3 bases outside the gene matches. The CDR3 loop spans 15 amino acids. CDR3 bases: TGTGCCAGCAGTTCCCTAGCGGGTAGCACAGATACGCAGTATTTT. The encoded protein is CASSSLAGSTDTQYF.

The chain is built from TRBV2 and TRBJ1-3; 7 bases agree with TRBD1. Trimming cost V 0 bases and J 4 bases; bases outside gene matches: 9. From germline, CDR1 is SNHLY and CDR2 FYNNEI. The CDR3 sequence is 17 residues long. In nucleotides, the CDR3 is TGTGCCAGCAGTGAAGCACGAGACAGGGTTGTAGGAAACACCATATATTTT. As protein: CASSEARDRVVGNTIYF.

The chain employs TRBV7-9 and TRBJ2-1, with D possibly matching TRBD2 (6 bases). The CDR3 runs to 13 residues. The germline V gene has CDR1 SEHNR and CDR2 FQNEAQ (reference sequence). Trimming shortened V by 1 base and J by 8 bases, and 9 bases separated the two germline ends. CDR3 bases: TGTGCCAGCAGCTTAGTGCGGGACCATGAGCAGTTCTTC. Translation gives CASSLVRDHEQFF.

The sample holds a few counts of this clonotype. The chain employs TRBV6-5 and TRBJ2-1; 14 nucleotides line up with TRBD2. Losses at the gene ends were 1 base for V and 7 bases for J; bases not matched to a gene: 0. CDR1 is MNHEY and CDR2 is SVGAGI in the germline V gene. The CDR3 has 15 residues. CDR3 sequence: CASSYWTSGGNEQFF. CDR3 DNA sequence: TGTGCCAGCAGTTACTGGACTAGCGGGGGGAATGAGCAGTTCTTC.

The chain is built from TRBV12-3 or TRBV12-4 and TRBJ1-2; D is ambiguous. The CDR3 loop spans 14 amino acids. Trimming cost V 6 bases and J 2 bases, with 13 bases left between them. The CDR3 sequence: CASSPLLGNYGYTF. CDR3 DNA sequence: TGTGCCAGCAGCCCCCTTTTGGGCAACTATGGCTACACCTTC.

This clonotype was counted only a few times. In DNA form, the CDR3 reads TGTGCCAGCAGCCCCGGTCCGTTGGAGTCGCTGAACAATGAGCAGTTCTTC. It translates to CASSPGPLESLNNEQFF. The chain carries TRBV7-2 and TRBJ2-1, with D hard to call. The germline V gene has CDR1 SGHTA and CDR2 FQGNSA. The CDR3 spans 17 residues. The V and J ends lost 5 bases and 5 bases respectively, with 22 bases between them.

In this sample, this clonotype turned up a few times. The V gene is TRBV29-1, the J gene TRBJ2-1; no definite D call. The CDR3 length is 11 residues. CDR1 SQVTM and CDR2 ANQGSEA come from the germline V gene. V shed 8 bases and J shed 1 base, with 6 bases lying between them. The DNA for the CDR3 is TGCAGCTCAGTATCCTACAATGAGCAGTTCTTC. Protein: CSSVSYNEQFF.

As to this clonotype: An end of the junction does not agree with germline; a read error may underlie this. This chain connects TRBV20-1 to TRBJ2-2; D possibly uses TRBD1 or TRBD2 (6 bases each). The germline V gene encodes CDR1 DFQATT and CDR2 SNEGSKA (reference sequence). CDR3 length: 15 residues. The CDR3 sequence is CSARAPGATTGELFF. DNA of the CDR3: TGCAGTGCGAGAGCTCCGGGGGCGACTACCGGGGAGCTGTTTTTT.

At least ten counts were recorded for this clonotype. The V and J genes are TRBV7-6 and TRBJ1-3, with a tentative D call TRBD1 (6 bases). The CDR3 contains 14 residues. Trimming took 4 bases from V and 4 from J, leaving 11 bases between them. Germline V gene data show CDR1 as SGHVS and CDR2 as FNYEAQ. DNA for the CDR3: TGTGCCAGCAGCTCGACAGGCGCCGGAAACACCATATATTTT. Translating it yields CASSSTGAGNTIYF.

This clonotype was detected a few times. The V and J genes are TRBV5-4 and TRBJ2-1; possible D gene TRBD2, 5 bases. The CDR3 length is 15 residues. Trimming took 6 bases from V and 5 from J, leaving 18 bases between them. Germline CDR1 reads SGHNT; CDR2 reads YYREEE (reference sequence). CDR3 bases: TGTGCCAGCAATTTCGAGCGGTCCCGAAACAATGAGCAGTTCTTC. This encodes CASNFERSRNNEQFF.

The count of this clonotype is one. A read error may account for a junction end that differs from germline. The chain uses TRBV4-2 and TRBJ1-2; D is unresolved. The germline CDR1 and CDR2 sequences are LGHNA and YNFKEQ. The CDR3 is 13 residues long. In DNA form, the CDR3 reads TGTGCTAGCAGCCAACCTGACTTCTATGGCTACACCTTC. It translates to CASSQPDFYGYTF.

The CDR3 DNA reads TGTGCCAGCAGCGTGACAGGGTCGAGCTCCTACAATGAGCAGTTCTTC. It encodes CASSVTGSSSYNEQFF. The chain is built from TRBV9 and TRBJ2-1, with 7 bases that match TRBD1. Germline CDR1 SGDLS, CDR2 YYNGEE. The CDR3 totals 16 residues. With V trimmed by 2 bases and J by 0 bases, 5 bases remained unmatched. The full variable domain, with the rest looked up from reference TRBV9 and TRBJ2-1, is DSGVTQTPKHLITATGQRVTLRCSPRSGDLSVYWYQQSLDQGLQFLIQYYNGEERAKGNILERFSAQQFPDLHSELNLSSLELGDSALYFCASSVTGSSSYNEQFFGPGTRLTVL.

The chain links TRBV12-3 or TRBV12-4 to TRBJ2-1; 10 bases are a match to TRBD2. The V and J ends lost 3 bases and 11 bases, in that order; junction bases with no gene match: 7. This CDR3 has 14 amino acids. The CDR3 sequence: CASSFTSGIDKQFF. In DNA form, the CDR3 reads TGTGCCAGCAGTTTCACTAGCGGGATAGATAAGCAGTTCTTC.